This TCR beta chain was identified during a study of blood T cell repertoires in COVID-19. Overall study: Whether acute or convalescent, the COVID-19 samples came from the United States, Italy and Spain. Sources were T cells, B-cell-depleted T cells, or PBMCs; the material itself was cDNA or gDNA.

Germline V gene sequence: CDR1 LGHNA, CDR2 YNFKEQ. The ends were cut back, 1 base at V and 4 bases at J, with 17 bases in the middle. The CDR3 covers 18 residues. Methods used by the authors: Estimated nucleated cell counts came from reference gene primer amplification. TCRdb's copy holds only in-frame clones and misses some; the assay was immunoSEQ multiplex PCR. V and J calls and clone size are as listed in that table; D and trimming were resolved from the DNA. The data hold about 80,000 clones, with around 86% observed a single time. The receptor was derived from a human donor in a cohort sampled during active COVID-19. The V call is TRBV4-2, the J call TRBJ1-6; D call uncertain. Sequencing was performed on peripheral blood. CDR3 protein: CASSQVTSSGRYNSPLHF. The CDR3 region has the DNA TGTGCCAGCAGCCAAGTTACTAGCTCAGGACGGTATAATTCACCCCTCCACTTT.